The 29 T cell receptor beta chains below were found in one sample sequenced in a study of T cell responses to AZD1222 COVID-19 vaccine. The method was immunoSEQ multiplex PCR; TCRdb's version includes in-frame clones alone and lacks a portion of them. The sample yields 100,000 to 150,000 clones, about nine tenths seen once. The sample consisted of peripheral blood, taken on day 0 of MenACWY control vaccination. The receptors originated from an adult in good health.

The gene calls are TRBV11-3 and TRBJ2-3; no clear D gene. V lost 5 bases and J lost 2, with 14 bases in between. This CDR3 is built from 15 residues. Germline V gene sequence: CDR1 SGHNT, CDR2 YENEEA. CDR3: CASSQFGRNTDTQYF. Written as DNA, the CDR3 is TGTGCCAGCAGCCAGTTCGGCAGAAACACAGATACGCAGTATTTT.

V is TRBV28 and J is TRBJ1-3; weak D call: TRBD1 (5 bases). The CDR3 extends over 16 amino acids. Germline V gene lookup returns CDR1 MDHEN and CDR2 SYDVKM. Trimming pared 6 bases from V and 0 bases from J, leaving 15 bases between. The CDR3 DNA follows: TGTGCCAGCAGCCCAGAGACAGCGAGCTCTGGAAACACCATATATTTT. Its translation: CASSPETASSGNTIYF.

The chain links TRBV5-1 to TRBJ2-7; TRBD1 matches at 7 bases. The CDR3 spans 17 residues. The germline CDR1 and CDR2 sequences are SGHRS and YFSETQ. With 1 base clipped from V and 3 bases from J, the junction kept 13 bases outside the gene matches. CDR3 region: CASSLHVMRDSLYEQYF. The CDR3 coding sequence is TGCGCCAGCAGCTTGCATGTGATGAGGGACAGCCTCTACGAGCAGTACTTC.

Concerning this clone itself: Within the sample, other DNA sequences also encode this same CDR3. The V gene is TRBV4-2, the J gene TRBJ1-1, with D unresolved. The CDR3 runs 13 residues. Per the germline V gene, CDR1 is LGHNA and CDR2 is YNFKEQ. With 1 base removed from V and 4 bases from J, the gap between germline ends came to 7 bases. CDR3 coding DNA: TGTGCCAGCAGCCAAGCCCGTGGCACTGAAGCTTTCTTT. This gives the protein CASSQARGTEAFF.

The chain employs TRBV7-8 and TRBJ1-1; a weak D match, TRBD1 (5 bases). This CDR3 has 14 amino acids. Per the germline V gene, CDR1 is SGHVS and CDR2 is FQNEAQ. V was clipped by 4 bases and J by 1 base, with 10 bases between them. For the CDR3, the DNA is TGTGCCAGCAGCTCCAGGGTAGGGAACACTGAAGCTTTCTTT. Its translation is CASSSRVGNTEAFF. The whole variable domain, remainder taken from reference TRBV7-8 and TRBJ1-1, is GAGVSQSPRYKVAKRGQDVALRCDPISGHVSLFWYQQALGQGPEFLTYFQNEAQLDKSGLPSDRFFAERPEGSVSTLKIQRTQQEDSAVYLCASSSRVGNTEAFFGQGTRLTVV.

This clone was counted between two and nine times. This rearrangement joins TRBV19 to TRBJ2-7; D ambiguous. V was trimmed by 6 bases and J by 0 bases, leaving 18 bases between them. Germline lookup yields CDR1 LNHDA and CDR2 SQIVND (reference sequence). The CDR3 sequence is 16 residues long. In DNA, the CDR3 is TGTGCCAGTAGCTTGGTGGGCACGCCAAGCTCCTACGAGCAGTACTTC. It encodes CASSLVGTPSSYEQYF.

This chain joins TRBV6-5 and TRBJ2-3; 7 bases are shared with TRBD2. Germline V gene data show CDR1 as MNHEY and CDR2 as SVGAGI. With V trimmed by 6 bases and J by 3 bases, 3 bases remained unmatched. This CDR3 contains 13 residues. CDR3 bases: TGTGCCAGCAGGGCGGGAGCTACAGATACGCAGTATTTT. The encoded protein is CASRAGATDTQYF.

The chain combines TRBV5-1 with TRBJ2-7; 8 bases fit TRBD1. Trimming at V came to 0 bases and at J to 2 bases, leaving 1 base not matched to a gene. CDR1 SGHRS and CDR2 YFSETQ come from the germline V gene. CDR3 length equals 14 residues. CDR3 region: CASSLGTGPYEQYF. For the CDR3, the DNA is TGCGCCAGCAGCTTGGGGACAGGGCCCTACGAGCAGTACTTC.

The rearrangement joins TRBV2 to TRBJ2-3, with a weak D call TRBD2 (6 bases). CDR1 is SNHLY and CDR2 is FYNNEI in the germline V gene. The CDR3 length is 11 residues. V was pared by 6 bases and J by 11 bases, with 12 bases between. CDR3 region: CASRSGEQQYF. The CDR3 DNA is TGTGCCAGCAGGTCGGGAGAACAGCAGTATTTT.

The V gene is TRBV24-1, the J gene TRBJ1-4; D unresolved. In germline, CDR1 is KGHDR, CDR2 SFDVKD. CDR3 length: 13 amino acids. Trimming took off 5 bases at V and 8 bases at J, with 11 bases between the two ends. The CDR3 loop reads CATSAPLEEKLFF. CDR3 coding DNA: TGTGCCACCAGTGCCCCCCTCGAAGAAAAACTGTTTTTT.

In this sample, this clone turned up once. This chain joins TRBV2 and TRBJ2-7; the match to TRBD2 covers 8 bases. There are 13 residues in the CDR3. Trimming cost V 7 bases and J 2 bases; bases outside gene matches: 4. Per the germline V gene, CDR1 is SNHLY and CDR2 is FYNNEI. The CDR3 DNA reads TGTGCCAGCAAAATTAGCGGGACCTACGAGCAGTACTTC. Residues: CASKISGTYEQYF.

This clone has a handful of counts. The chain combines TRBV10-3 with TRBJ1-2, with 9 bases matching TRBD1. Germline-derived CDR1 and CDR2 are ENHRY and SYGVKD. The V segment lost 8 bases and the J segment 3 bases; nucleotides outside the gene matches: 7. CDR3 length equals 14 residues. CDR3 sequence: CAIFGQGRDYGYTF. CDR3 DNA: TGTGCCATCTTCGGACAGGGGCGAGACTATGGCTACACCTTC.

The V call is TRBV7-9, the J call TRBJ2-3; a possible D gene is TRBD2 (6 bases). The CDR3 consists of 13 residues. The ends were cut back, 5 bases at V and 4 bases at J, with 10 bases in the middle. CDR1 and CDR2 from the germline V gene are SEHNR and FQNEAQ (reference sequence). The CDR3 coding sequence is TGTGCCAGCAGCCTGACTAGTCCAGATACGCAGTATTTT. Amino acid sequence: CASSLTSPDTQYF. The full variable domain, in which reference TRBV7-9 and TRBJ2-3 provide the parts outside the CDR3, is DTGVSQNPRHKITKRGQNVTFRCDPISEHNRLYWYRQTLGQGPEFLTYFQNEAQLEKSRLLSDRFSAERPKGSFSTLEIQRTEQGDSAMYLCASSLTSPDTQYFGPGTRLTVL.

As regards this clone: Germline is not matched at one junction end, which may reflect a read error. This chain uses TRBV2 with TRBJ1-1, with D uncertain. The CDR3 covers 12 residues. CDR1 is SNHLY, CDR2 FYNNEI, per germline. The CDR3 DNA sequence: TGTGCCAGCAGAGCGGGAGGGTTAACGGATCTCTTT. Translation: CASRAGGLTDLF. Variable domain in full (rest from reference TRBV2 and TRBJ1-1): EPEVTQTPSHQVTQMGQEVILRCVPISNHLYFYWYRQILGQKVEFLVSFYNNEISEKSEIFDDQFSVERPDGSNFTLKIRSTKLEDSAMYFCASRAGGLTDLFGQGTRLTVV.

V is TRBV4-1 and J is TRBJ2-7, with a weak D call TRBD1 (6 bases). With 1 base removed from V and 7 bases from J, the gap between germline ends came to 20 bases. From germline, CDR1 is MGHRA and CDR2 YSYEKL. This CDR3 is 16 amino acids long. The CDR3 reads CASSQVWELRRGEQYF. CDR3 sequence (DNA): TGCGCCAGCAGCCAAGTCTGGGAGCTAAGAAGGGGGGAGCAGTACTTC.

The V call is TRBV29-1, the J call TRBJ2-1, with 9 bases identical to TRBD1. Germline lookup yields CDR1 SQVTM and CDR2 ANQGSEA. This CDR3 is built from 14 residues. The V and J ends lost 6 bases and 0 bases, in that order; junction bases with no gene match: 3. The CDR3 nucleotides are TGCAGCGTGGTGACAGGGGGCTCCTACAATGAGCAGTTCTTC. Protein sequence: CSVVTGGSYNEQFF.

The chain links TRBV5-4 to TRBJ2-7, with 7 bases matching TRBD2. The J segment lost 5 bases and the V segment lost 4 bases, leaving 9 bases of the junction unmatched. From germline, CDR1 is SGHNT and CDR2 YYREEE (reference sequence). The CDR3 consists of 14 residues. Here the CDR3 DNA reads TGTGCCAGCAGCCGGGGGGAATTGCGTGACGAGCAGTACTTC. Translating it yields CASSRGELRDEQYF.

The chain links TRBV7-9 to TRBJ2-1; perhaps TRBD2 as D (5 bases). Trimming removed 1 base from V and 11 bases from J, with 12 bases in between. The CDR3 has 13 amino acids. Germline values: CDR1 SEHNR, CDR2 FQNEAQ (reference sequence). The CDR3 DNA follows: TGTGCCAGCAGCTTAGAGATAGCGCATAAGCAGTTCTTC. This translates into CASSLEIAHKQFF.

The chain has TRBV19 and TRBJ1-1, with D possibly being TRBD1 (5 bases). CDR1 and CDR2 from the germline V gene are LNHDA and SQIVND (reference sequence). V dropped 1 base and J dropped 1 base, with 16 bases sitting between them. This CDR3 has 17 amino acids. The CDR3 here is CASSIGAGDLRNTEAFF. Written as DNA, the CDR3 is TGTGCCAGTAGTATAGGAGCCGGGGACCTACGGAACACTGAAGCTTTCTTT.

CDR3 bases: TGTGCCAGCAATGTCCCCGAAGAAGGAAACACCATATATTTT. Residues: CASNVPEEGNTIYF. This sequence joins TRBV28 and TRBJ1-3, with D unclear. The CDR3 is 14 amino acids. The V gene's germline CDR1 is MDHEN and CDR2 SYDVKM. V dropped 7 bases and J dropped 4 bases, with 14 bases sitting between them.

The chain joins TRBV7-6 to TRBJ1-3, with D possibly being TRBD1 (5 bases). The ends were cut back, 5 bases at V and 0 bases at J, with 14 bases in the middle. The CDR3 loop spans 16 amino acids. The germline V gene encodes CDR1 SGHVS and CDR2 FNYEAQ. The DNA of the CDR3 is TGTGCCAGCAGCCCGGGGACTTTTAACTCTGGAAACACCATATATTTT. This sequence encodes CASSPGTFNSGNTIYF.

The V and J genes are TRBV14 and TRBJ2-4; D is perhaps TRBD1 (5 bases). Deletions cut 5 bases from V and 8 bases from J, with 7 bases between. From germline, CDR1 is SGHDN and CDR2 FVKESK. The length of the CDR3 is 11 residues. CDR3 sequence: CASSLGHIQYF. Written as DNA, the CDR3 is TGTGCCAGCAGCTTGGGGCACATTCAGTACTTC.

The rearrangement links TRBV27 to TRBJ1-1; D is uncertain. Trimming removed 3 bases at V and 0 bases at J, with 14 bases between. Germline values: CDR1 MNHEY, CDR2 SMNVEV (reference sequence). The CDR3 sequence is 16 residues long. Here the CDR3 reads CASSFLSPHMNTEAFF. CDR3 nucleotide sequence: TGTGCCAGCAGTTTTCTGTCACCCCATATGAACACTGAAGCTTTCTTT.

The chain combines TRBV6-5 with TRBJ1-4; TRBD1 aligns across 7 bases. This CDR3 contains 15 residues. CDR1 and CDR2 from the germline V gene are MNHEY and SVGAGI. The J segment lost 7 bases and the V segment lost 7 bases, leaving 12 bases of the junction unmatched. The CDR3: CASKHRGNNAEKLFF. The CDR3 region has the DNA TGTGCCAGCAAACACAGGGGAAACAACGCTGAAAAACTGTTTTTT.

The genes are TRBV12-3 or TRBV12-4 and TRBJ2-3; maybe TRBD1 (5 bases). V lost 6 bases to trimming and J lost 4 bases, with 11 bases between them. This CDR3 is 13 amino acids long. This CDR3 is CASSSRRADTQYF. In DNA form, the CDR3 reads TGTGCCAGCAGCTCCCGCAGGGCAGATACGCAGTATTTT.

The V and J genes are TRBV10-3 and TRBJ2-2, with TRBD1 matching over 7 bases. Trimming at V came to 11 bases and at J to 0 bases, leaving 12 bases not matched to a gene. CDR1 is ENHRY and CDR2 is SYGVKD in the germline V gene. CDR3 size: 16 residues. The CDR3 reads CAAWDSLITNTGELFF. The CDR3 DNA reads TGTGCCGCCTGGGACAGCCTTATTACGAACACCGGGGAGCTGTTTTTT.

The chain's CDR3 is CASSNRPNTEAFF. The CDR3 DNA is TGTGCCAGTAGTAACCGACCGAACACTGAAGCTTTCTTT. The J gene is TRBJ1-1, the V gene TRBV19, with no clear D. Germline lookup yields CDR1 LNHDA and CDR2 SQIVND (reference sequence). Trimming took off 4 bases at V and 1 base at J, with 7 bases between the two ends. CDR3 length: 13 residues.

This chain uses TRBV7-9 with TRBJ2-2; the D is unclear. Per the germline V gene, CDR1 is SEHNR and CDR2 is FQNEAQ (reference sequence). The CDR3 is made up of 13 amino acids. Trimming pared 4 bases from V and 3 bases from J, leaving 6 bases between. The CDR3 sequence is CASSYRDTGELFF. The CDR3 DNA follows: TGTGCCAGCAGCTATAGGGACACCGGGGAGCTGTTTTTT.

The V and J genes are TRBV6-1 and TRBJ2-1, with 7 bases aligning to TRBD2. CDR3 length equals 14 residues. The J segment lost 4 bases and the V segment lost 3 bases, leaving 3 bases of the junction unmatched. Germline CDR1 is MNHNS and CDR2 is SASEGT. The CDR3 sequence: CASSESGAYNEQFF. The DNA for the CDR3 is TGTGCCAGCAGTGAGAGCGGGGCTTACAATGAGCAGTTCTTC.